The rows below give T cell receptor beta chains drawn from one sample of a study of OX40 agonist ivuxolimab in advanced cancers. Profiled with immunoSEQ multiplex PCR; TCRdb holds only in-frame clones, not every one. The table has roughly 53,000 clones, 60% to 80% seen once. The source was CD4+ or CD8+ T cells sorted from blood, collected in a trial of the OX40 agonist ivuxolimab. The receptors shown here come from an adult with an advanced solid tumor such as melanoma, head and neck, liver or kidney cancer. Both conserved end residues are part of each CDR3. A D gene is named only where the DNA matches it firmly. Clone size is shown for a subset of rows, as once, few, many or a class of expanded clone.

DNA	CDR3	V	D	J	size
TGTGCCAGCAGCTTAAATGACGGCCCCTACGAGCAGTACTTC	CASSLNDGPYEQYF	TRBV7-9	NA	TRBJ2-7	NA
TGTGCCACCAGCAGGAGGACAGGGGGGCCAGAGACCCAGTACTTC	CATSRRTGGPETQYF	TRBV15	TRBD1	TRBJ2-5	NA
TGTGCCAGCAGGCTCGGACGGAGGCCATCCTACGAGCAGTACTTC	CASRLGRRPSYEQYF	TRBV28	NA	TRBJ2-7	few
TGTGCCAGCAGTTACTCGAGAGCTGAGGCAGGAGACGAGCAGTACTTC	CASSYSRAEAGDEQYF	TRBV6-6	NA	TRBJ2-7	NA
TGTGCCAGCAGCTCCGGACAGGGGGCGACTAATGAAAAACTGTTTTTT	CASSSGQGATNEKLFF	TRBV5-4	TRBD1	TRBJ1-4	NA
TGTGCCAGCTCACCTCGGACAGGGCGGGAGACCCAGTACTTC	CASSPRTGRETQYF	TRBV18	TRBD1	TRBJ2-5	NA
TGTGCCAGCGTGCGGGAGACAGGGGGTTTTCACGAGCAGTACTTC	CASVRETGGFHEQYF	TRBV6-6	TRBD1	TRBJ2-7	few
TGTGCCAGCAGCCAACCTACGGGGGGACAGGGGACAGATACGCAGTATTTT	CASSQPTGGQGTDTQYF	TRBV4-2	TRBD1	TRBJ2-3	NA
TGTGCCAGCAGCTTGGGGGGCTCCCTATACGAGCAGTACTTC	CASSLGGSLYEQYF	TRBV7-8	NA	TRBJ2-7	NA
TGTGCCAGCAGCAACGCGACCCACAGCAATCAGCCCCAGCATTTT	CASSNATHSNQPQHF	TRBV21-1	NA	TRBJ1-5	NA
TGTGCCAGCAGCGTAAAGAGGGGCGGCACAGATACGCAGTATTTT	CASSVKRGGTDTQYF	TRBV9	NA	TRBJ2-3	NA
TGTGCCAGCAGCTTTACTCGGCAGGGAGGGGGAGACGGTGGCTACACCTTC	CASSFTRQGGGDGGYTF	TRBV7-6	NA	TRBJ1-2	NA
TGTGCCAGCAGTTATGTGACAGGGGTAGGGGAGACCCAGTACTTC	CASSYVTGVGETQYF	TRBV6-5	TRBD1	TRBJ2-5	NA
TGTGCCAGTAGTAATTCCGGGACAGGGTACACTGAAGCTTTCTTT	CASSNSGTGYTEAFF	TRBV19	TRBD1	TRBJ1-1	NA
TGTGCCAGCAGTTCCCAGGGGGACGGCTATGGCTACACCTTC	CASSSQGDGYGYTF	TRBV5-6	TRBD1	TRBJ1-2	NA
TGCGCCAGCATGAGGGACAGCTCATCCTACGAGCAGTACTTC	CASMRDSSSYEQYF	TRBV5-1	TRBD1	TRBJ2-7	few
TGCGCCAGCAGCCAGGAGGGACTAGCGGAATACGAGCAGTACTTC	CASSQEGLAEYEQYF	TRBV4-1	TRBD2	TRBJ2-7	NA
TGCGCCAGCAGCCATGCCGGGACAGGGAATGGCTACACCTTC	CASSHAGTGNGYTF	TRBV4-1	TRBD1	TRBJ1-2	few
TGTGCCAGCAGTTACCCTGAGGGGGAGCACTATGGCTACACCTTC	CASSYPEGEHYGYTF	TRBV6-6	NA	TRBJ1-2	NA
TGTGCCAGTAGTGGATGGGGGGGCGGGAGCAATCAGCCCCAGCATTTT	CASSGWGGGSNQPQHF	TRBV19	NA	TRBJ1-5	NA
TGTGCTAGTGGTTTGGGGGGGTGGACAGGGGAGAAGGGAGCTTTCTTT	CASGLGGWTGEKGAFF	TRBV12-5	TRBD1	TRBJ1-1	NA
TGTGCCAGTAGTATAGACTCGACAGGGAACGGGGGTGGCTACACCTTC	CASSIDSTGNGGGYTF	TRBV19	TRBD1	TRBJ1-2	NA
TGTGCCACTTACGACAGGGCCTATAATTCACCCCTCCACTTT	CATYDRAYNSPLHF	TRBV6-1	TRBD1	TRBJ1-6	NA
TGTGCCAGTAGTATGGCTCACTCAGAGACCCAGTACTTC	CASSMAHSETQYF	TRBV19	NA	TRBJ2-5	NA
TGTGCCAGCAGCTTAGCGGGAGGGTTGAACACCGGGGAGCTGTTTTTT	CASSLAGGLNTGELFF	TRBV5-4	TRBD2	TRBJ2-2	NA
TGTGCCAGCAGCGTAGCCGGGACTAGCGGGAGAGGGGATACGCAGTATTTT	CASSVAGTSGRGDTQYF	TRBV9	TRBD2	TRBJ2-3	NA
TGTGCCAGCAGCTCCGCGGCACCCCTCCACTTT	CASSSAAPLHF	TRBV11-2	NA	TRBJ1-6	NA
TGTGCCAGCAGTGCCTTTGAAGGACGGTGGCCCTACGAGCAGTACTTC	CASSAFEGRWPYEQYF	TRBV6-1	NA	TRBJ2-7	few
TGTGCCAGCAGCCGCGGGGGGGACTATGGCTACACCTTC	CASSRGGDYGYTF	TRBV7-2	NA	TRBJ1-2	few
TGTGCCAGCAGCCGGCCGAGGGTGGGGAACTACGAGCAGTACTTC	CASSRPRVGNYEQYF	TRBV6-5	NA	TRBJ2-7	NA